Below, 22 T cell receptor beta chains from the same sample are listed, as sequenced in a study of T cell responses to AZD1222 COVID-19 vaccine. Repertoires were generated with immunoSEQ multiplex PCR, while TCRdb's copy carries only in-frame clones and drops some. Of roughly 180,000 clones listed, around 87% were seen once; the top ten hold approximately 7.2%. Sequencing was performed on peripheral blood, taken on day 0 of AZD1222 vaccination. All receptors derive from an adult in good health.

The CDR3 bases are TGTGCCAGCAGTAGCGGGGGCGGCTATGGCTACACCTTC. Translating it yields CASSSGGGYGYTF. The V gene is TRBV6-2 or TRBV6-3, the J gene TRBJ1-2, with a tentative D call TRBD1 (6 bases). The V and J ends lost 5 bases and 4 bases respectively, with 11 bases between them. The CDR3 contains 13 residues. The germline V gene has CDR1 MNHEY and CDR2 SVGEGT.

V is TRBV7-8 and J is TRBJ2-2; TRBD2 matches 7 bases. With 2 bases clipped from V and 2 bases from J, the junction kept 14 bases outside the gene matches. The length of the CDR3 is 19 residues. Germline CDR1 SGHVS, CDR2 FQNEAQ. CDR3 sequence reads: CASSLIAGHGGGNTGELFF. The CDR3 DNA reads as TGTGCCAGCAGCTTAATCGCGGGTCACGGCGGGGGAAACACCGGGGAGCTGTTTTTT.

The V and J genes are TRBV27 and TRBJ2-2, with 7 bases that match TRBD2. The germline V gene has CDR1 MNHEY and CDR2 SMNVEV (reference sequence). The CDR3 is made up of 14 amino acids. V trimming: 6 bases; J trimming: 6 bases; junction bases outside the gene matches: 7. The CDR3 sequence is CASRRWGGAGELFF. The CDR3 DNA follows: TGTGCCAGCAGGAGGTGGGGGGGGGCCGGGGAGCTGTTTTTT.

This clone was found a few times. The chain employs TRBV6-5 and TRBJ2-7; TRBD2 agrees at 8 bases. Germline trimming cut 6 bases from V and 9 bases from J; bases unmatched to any gene: 10. CDR3 size: 13 residues. Germline V gene sequence: CDR1 MNHEY, CDR2 SVGAGI. Written as DNA, the CDR3 is TGTGCCAGCAGGATAGCGGGGACCGAGGGGCAGTACTTC. Protein: CASRIAGTEGQYF.

The genes are TRBV11-2 and TRBJ1-2; TRBD1 agrees at 7 bases. V lost 0 bases and J lost 4; bases outside the gene matches: 5. CDR3 length: 15 amino acids. Germline CDR1 is SGHAT and CDR2 is FQNNGV. The CDR3 DNA is TGTGCCAGCAGCTTAGACCCGACAGGGTTCTATGGCTACACCTTC. It codes for CASSLDPTGFYGYTF.

This clone was found once. V and J are TRBV6-4 and TRBJ2-5; the match to TRBD1 covers 9 bases. The germline V gene has CDR1 MRHNA and CDR2 SNTAGT. V dropped 5 bases and J dropped 1; count of bases not matched to a gene: 11. CDR3 length: 17 amino acids. The CDR3 DNA follows: TGTGCCAGCAGTCTCCGAGACAGGGGGAGCCTCCAAGAGACCCAGTACTTC. This encodes CASSLRDRGSLQETQYF.

This chain uses TRBV7-3 with TRBJ2-2; D ambiguous. The CDR3 has 13 residues. Germline CDR1 reads SGHTA; CDR2 reads FQGTGA. With 5 bases removed from V and 5 bases from J, the gap between germline ends came to 9 bases. The CDR3, as DNA: TGTGCCAGCAGCCCACAGAAAACCGGGGAGCTGTTTTTT. Translated, it gives CASSPQKTGELFF.

The CDR3 loop is CASGATGTPNQPQHF. CDR3 nucleotides: TGTGCTAGTGGTGCGACCGGGACACCTAATCAGCCCCAGCATTTT. The chain has TRBV12-5 and TRBJ1-5; possibly TRBD1 for D (6 bases). V was trimmed by 5 bases and J by 4 bases, leaving 15 bases between them. The CDR3 consists of 15 residues. Germline CDR1 is LGHNT and CDR2 is FRNRAP.

This clone was seen only a few times. CDR3 region: CASSSHANTIYF. CDR3 DNA sequence: TGTGCCAGCAGTAGCCACGCAAACACCATATATTTT. The chain links TRBV12-3 or TRBV12-4 to TRBJ1-3; D gene uncertain. CDR3 length: 12 residues. V lost 5 bases, J lost 6 bases, and 8 bases lay in between.

The CDR3 sequence: CASSTTPPTAQNTEAFF. DNA for the CDR3: TGTGCCAGTAGTACCACCCCCCCGACAGCCCAGAACACTGAAGCTTTCTTT. The chain recombines TRBV19 with TRBJ1-1; possibly TRBD1 for D (5 bases). The CDR3 has 17 amino acids. V lost 4 bases and J lost 1, with 19 bases in between. The V gene's germline CDR1 is LNHDA and CDR2 SQIVND (reference sequence).

The rearrangement joins TRBV10-1 to TRBJ1-6, with D uncertain. The CDR3 covers 15 residues. CDR1 and CDR2 (germline): WNHNN, SYGVQD (reference sequence). The V end was cut by 1 base, the J end by 10 bases, with 14 bases between. CDR3 DNA: TGCGCCAGCAGTGAGTACCTGGGAATGGGATCACCCCTCCACTTT. Translating gives CASSEYLGMGSPLHF.

The chain combines TRBV4-3 with TRBJ1-5; D gene ambiguous. The V gene lost 4 bases and the J gene lost 5 bases, with 12 bases spanning the gap. CDR1 LGHNA and CDR2 YSLEER come from the germline V gene. This CDR3 is built from 14 residues. The CDR3 region has the DNA TGCGCCAGCAGCCGGGAACGCCGAGATCAGCCCCAGCATTTT. It specifies CASSRERRDQPQHF.

This sequence joins TRBV14 and TRBJ1-1; D gene ambiguous. With 6 bases removed from V and 1 base from J, the gap between germline ends came to 18 bases. The CDR3 contains 16 residues. CDR1 is SGHDN and CDR2 is FVKESK in the germline V gene. The CDR3 region is CASRQPKPNSNTEAFF. CDR3 nucleotides: TGTGCCAGCAGACAACCGAAGCCAAATTCGAACACTGAAGCTTTCTTT.

The V gene is TRBV19, the J gene TRBJ1-4, with D perhaps TRBD1 (5 bases). This CDR3 comprises 15 residues. The V end lost 5 bases, the J end lost 7 bases, and 17 bases lay between the germline ends. Per the germline V gene, CDR1 is LNHDA and CDR2 is SQIVND (reference sequence). The CDR3 DNA reads TGTGCCAGTAGTGGAGGGACTGTCGAGGGTGAAAAACTGTTTTTT. It codes for CASSGGTVEGEKLFF. Variable domain in full (rest from reference TRBV19 and TRBJ1-4): DGGITQSPKYLFRKEGQNVTLSCEQNLNHDAMYWYRQDPGQGLRLIYYSQIVNDFQKGDIAEGYSVSREKKESFPLTVTSAQKNPTAFYLCASSGGTVEGEKLFFGSGTQLSVL.

This chain links TRBV2 with TRBJ2-1, with D perhaps being TRBD1 or TRBD2 (5 bases each). V was clipped by 6 bases and J by 7 bases, with 13 bases between them. From germline, CDR1 is SNHLY and CDR2 FYNNEI. The CDR3 loop spans 13 amino acids. The CDR3 is CASRGEWANEQFF. The CDR3 DNA reads TGTGCCAGCAGGGGGGAGTGGGCTAATGAGCAGTTCTTC.

This chain connects TRBV7-2 to TRBJ1-5; 8 bases align to TRBD1. The CDR3 is made up of 14 amino acids. The germline gives CDR1 SGHTA, CDR2 FQGNSA. The V segment lost 4 bases and the J segment 4 bases; nucleotides outside the gene matches: 3. CDR3 nucleotides: TGTGCCAGCAGCTCCCGGGACAGGAATCAGCCCCAGCATTTT. Its protein product is CASSSRDRNQPQHF.

The rearrangement links TRBV3-1 (or the pseudogene TRBV3-2) to TRBJ2-5, with TRBD1 identical over 7 bases. Germline-derived CDR1 and CDR2 are LGHDT and YNNKEL (reference sequence). This CDR3 comprises 15 residues. V shed 7 bases, J shed 3 bases, and the junction held 11 bases outside the gene matches. In DNA form, the CDR3 reads TGTGCCAGCAAAGGGAACCGGGACAGAAAAGAGACCCAGTACTTC. Residues: CASKGNRDRKETQYF.

This clone has just one count. This chain joins TRBV9 and TRBJ1-4; D gene unclear. The V end was cut by 2 bases, the J end by 3 bases, with 11 bases between. In germline, CDR1 is SGDLS, CDR2 YYNGEE. CDR3 length: 15 amino acids. The CDR3 is CASSVAGGPNEKLFF. The CDR3 DNA is TGTGCCAGCAGCGTGGCGGGAGGCCCTAATGAAAAACTGTTTTTT.

This chain joins TRBV18 and TRBJ2-2; 7 bases fit TRBD2. The CDR3 is 15 residues long. The germline V gene encodes CDR1 KGHSH and CDR2 LQKENI. Trimming cost V 2 bases and J 4 bases; bases outside gene matches: 4. CDR3 DNA: TGTGCCAGCTCACCATGGGTAGCGGGCACCGGGGAGCTGTTTTTT. Residues: CASSPWVAGTGELFF.

The CDR3 sequence is CASRNQGADEQYF. The DNA of the CDR3 is TGTGCCAGCAGGAACCAGGGGGCGGACGAGCAGTACTTC. V is TRBV3-1 (or the pseudogene TRBV3-2) and J is TRBJ2-7; 8 bases are shared with TRBD1. Germline CDR1 and CDR2: LGHDT and YNNKEL (reference sequence). The CDR3 contains 13 residues. With 6 bases clipped from V and 5 bases from J, the junction kept 6 bases outside the gene matches.

The chain links TRBV19 to TRBJ1-5, with a weak D call TRBD1 (6 bases). Trimming pared 1 base from V and 1 base from J, leaving 11 bases between. Germline CDR1 and CDR2: LNHDA and SQIVND (reference sequence). The CDR3 covers 16 residues. In nucleotides, the CDR3 is TGTGCCAGTAGTATAGGTTTTACAGGGAGCAATCAGCCCCAGCATTTT. It encodes CASSIGFTGSNQPQHF.

The J gene is TRBJ2-3, the V gene TRBV28; 9 bases fit TRBD1. The junction had 7 bases not matched to a gene; V was cut back by 6 bases and J by 6 bases. Germline-derived CDR1 and CDR2 are MDHEN and SYDVKM. The CDR3 is made up of 14 amino acids. The CDR3 DNA is TGTGCCAGCAGAAGGGACAGGGCAGGCGATACGCAGTATTTT. Protein product: CASRRDRAGDTQYF.